What follows are 31 T cell receptor beta chains derived from one specimen sequenced in a study of CXCR3-negative and CXCR3-positive naive CD8 T cells. The libraries of TRB cDNA were prepared using 5' RACE with UMI labels. After re-calling the 5' RACE reads, TCRdb lists one entry per CDR3 protein, DNA absent. The sample's table shows tens of thousands of distinct CDR3 sequences. The sample consisted of naive CXCR3- CD8+ T cells from blood. This sample's subset: CD45RO-CCR7+CD27+CD95- naive CD8+ T cells lacking CXCR3 (TNR3-). The receptors were sampled from a human donor in good health. Some clones in this sample may be carry-over from other donors' samples.

The V and J genes are TRBV4-3 and TRBJ2-5; the D gene TCRdb calls, TRBD1, cannot be checked with no DNA. Looked up from germline, CDR1 is LGHNA and CDR2 is YSLEER. The CDR3 has 15 residues. This CDR3 reads CASSQDRDEGETQYF.

The chain employs TRBV5-1 and TRBJ1-2. The CDR3 is made up of 15 amino acids. Germline V lookup: CDR1 SGHRS, CDR2 YFSETQ. This chain's CDR3 is CASSLWEASGYGYTF. Based on the CDR3 plus reference TRBV5-1 and TRBJ1-2, the full variable domain is KAGVTQTPRYLIKTRGQQVTLSCSPISGHRSVSWYQQTPGQGLQFLFEYFSETQRNKGNFPGRFSGRQFSNSRSEMNVSTLELGDSALYLCASSLWEASGYGYTFGSGTRLTVV.

The chain combines TRBV29-1 with TRBJ2-1. Germline assignment: CDR1 SQVTM and CDR2 ANQGSEA. The CDR3 sequence is 13 residues long. The CDR3 sequence: CSVEDQLSDEQFF.

The J gene is TRBJ2-7, the V gene TRBV14. Germline V lookup: CDR1 SGHDN, CDR2 FVKESK. The CDR3 extends over 12 amino acids. CDR3 loop: CASSQVVNEQYF.

V gene TRBV6-5 combines with J gene TRBJ2-5; absent DNA, TCRdb's TRBD2 call cannot be checked. Germline V lookup: CDR1 MNHEY, CDR2 SVGAGI. The CDR3 contains 14 residues. The CDR3 here is CASSETSGEETQYF.

The chain joins TRBV28 to TRBJ1-1. CDR3 length: 16 amino acids. In germline, CDR1 is MDHEN, CDR2 SYDVKM. This chain's CDR3 is CASSLFRLRRGTEAFF.

This chain links TRBV7-9 with TRBJ1-2. CDR1 is SEHNR and CDR2 is FQNEAQ in the germline V gene (reference sequence). The CDR3 totals 13 residues. CDR3 protein: CATPSRTEYGYTF.

The gene calls are TRBV29-1 and TRBJ1-1; TCRdb designates TRBD1, a call that cannot be tested without DNA. CDR3 length: 12 amino acids. CDR1 SQVTM and CDR2 ANQGSEA come from the germline V gene. CDR3: CSDGGGAAEAFF.

The V and J genes are TRBV11-2 and TRBJ2-3; TCRdb's D gene call, TRBD2, goes unchecked for lack of DNA. Germline lookup yields CDR1 SGHAT and CDR2 FQNNGV. The length of the CDR3 is 14 residues. The CDR3 loop is CASSSLGPTDTQYF.

The genes are TRBV20-1 and TRBJ1-2; TCRdb selects TRBD1, and the lack of DNA leaves this call unchecked. CDR3 length equals 13 residues. Germline-derived CDR1 and CDR2 are DFQATT and SNEGSKA (reference sequence). The CDR3 region is CSARVEGNYGYTF.

The CDR3 sequence: CASSVAGGGSYEQYF. This chain connects TRBV9 to TRBJ2-7; without DNA, the TCRdb call of TRBD2 cannot be checked. Germline CDR1 SGDLS, CDR2 YYNGEE. This CDR3 spans 15 amino acids.

J is TRBJ2-1 and V is TRBV5-1; TCRdb lists TRBD1, though no DNA is available to test this call. The germline gives CDR1 SGHRS, CDR2 YFSETQ. This CDR3 has 13 amino acids. The CDR3 loop reads CASSLFTGGEQFF.

The chain recombines TRBV7-8 with TRBJ2-7. The CDR3 consists of 14 residues. Per the germline V gene, CDR1 is SGHVS and CDR2 is FQNEAQ. The chain's CDR3 is CASSLMVSSYEQYF.

The chain links TRBV12-3 or TRBV12-4 to TRBJ1-2. This CDR3 contains 14 residues. CDR3 in amino acids: CASGYTPPNYGYTF.

Frequency places this clonotype as medium-sized. The rearrangement links TRBV29-1 to TRBJ2-3. CDR1 and CDR2 (germline): SQVTM, ANQGSEA. This CDR3 has 11 residues. The CDR3 loop reads CSVDVTDTQYF.

The chain carries TRBV11-2 and TRBJ2-3. Germline V CDR1 and CDR2: SGHAT, FQNNGV. This CDR3 contains 15 residues. CDR3 sequence reads: CASSLEARSTDTQYF.

The V and J genes are TRBV6-5 and TRBJ2-2; TCRdb gives TRBD1 as the D gene, but with no DNA this cannot be confirmed. Germline V gene lookup returns CDR1 MNHEY and CDR2 SVGAGI. The CDR3 sequence is 15 residues long. The chain's CDR3 is CASSYETGGPGELFF.

The chain recombines TRBV27 with TRBJ1-1; TCRdb returns TRBD1, unconfirmable since there is no DNA. Germline-derived CDR1 and CDR2 are MNHEY and SMNVEV (reference sequence). The CDR3 is 14 residues long. The CDR3 sequence is CASISPRGLDEAFF.

V and J are TRBV7-2 and TRBJ1-2; checking the TCRdb D call of TRBD1 is not possible without DNA. The CDR3 loop spans 17 amino acids. The germline gives CDR1 SGHTA, CDR2 FQGNSA. The CDR3 reads CASSLDWTELFNYGYTF.

The V and J genes are TRBV7-9 and TRBJ2-6; no DNA is available, so the TRBD2 call from TCRdb remains unchecked. This CDR3 is 14 amino acids long. In germline, CDR1 is SEHNR, CDR2 FQNEAQ (reference sequence). CDR3 region: CASTHPSGANVLTF.

The chain uses TRBV10-3 and TRBJ2-1; TCRdb outputs TRBD2, but without DNA this stays unchecked. The CDR3 has 16 residues. In germline, CDR1 is ENHRY, CDR2 SYGVKD. The CDR3 spells CAISARRGADYNEQFF.

The V and J genes are TRBV12-3 or TRBV12-4 and TRBJ2-7; the D call of TRBD2 rests on TCRdb alone, since no DNA is present to check it. CDR3 length: 12 amino acids. CDR3 residues: CASSWGRDEQYF.

This CDR3 reads CASSTPGFADNSNQPQHF. The chain joins TRBV21-1 to TRBJ1-5; the D call from TCRdb, TRBD1, cannot be confirmed without DNA. TRBV21-1 constitutes a pseudogene. This CDR3 comprises 18 residues.

This clonotype is medium-sized by frequency. J is TRBJ2-1 and V is TRBV6-5. The CDR3 is 15 residues long. Germline V gives CDR1 MNHEY, CDR2 SVGAGI. The CDR3 loop is CASSFAGSSYNEQFF.

This chain joins TRBV29-1 and TRBJ2-5; the TCRdb D gene call, TRBD2, has no DNA to confirm it. The CDR3 has 15 residues. From germline, CDR1 is SQVTM and CDR2 ANQGSEA. The CDR3 sequence is CSVRRGEGYQETQYF.

The V gene is TRBV5-1, the J gene TRBJ2-7. Germline V gene lookup returns CDR1 SGHRS and CDR2 YFSETQ. This CDR3 has 15 amino acids. CDR3 sequence: CASSWVEGTIREQYF.

The V gene is TRBV7-9, the J gene TRBJ1-2; absent DNA, TCRdb's TRBD1 call cannot be checked. CDR3 size: 14 residues. In germline, CDR1 is SEHNR, CDR2 FQNEAQ (reference sequence). CDR3: CASSLELDNRGYTF.

The chain is built from TRBV30 and TRBJ2-3. This CDR3 region has 11 residues. Germline V lookup: CDR1 GTSNPN, CDR2 SVGIG (reference sequence). CDR3 in amino acids: CAWRPRDTQYF.

The rearrangement uses TRBV10-3 and TRBJ2-1; TCRdb's D call, TRBD1, is unchecked because there is no DNA. Per the germline V gene, CDR1 is ENHRY and CDR2 is SYGVKD. The CDR3 runs 13 residues. The CDR3 sequence is CAISDSRGYEQFF.

The rearrangement links TRBV7-3 to TRBJ2-1; TCRdb picks TRBD1, but there is no DNA to check that call. The CDR3 loop spans 15 amino acids. The germline gives CDR1 SGHTA, CDR2 FQGTGA. Here the CDR3 reads CASSLATGLHNEQFF. Using reference TRBV7-3 and TRBJ2-1 for the parts outside the CDR3, the full variable domain is GAGVSQTPSNKVTEKGKYVELRCDPISGHTALYWYRQSLGQGPEFLIYFQGTGAADDSGLPNDRFFAVRPEGSVSTLKIQRTERGDSAVYLCASSLATGLHNEQFFGPGTRLTVL.

V usage is TRBV7-2 and J usage is TRBJ2-3; as DNA is missing, the TRBD1 call by TCRdb cannot be tested. Germline lookup yields CDR1 SGHTA and CDR2 FQGNSA. There are 16 residues in the CDR3. The CDR3 sequence: CASSLAPTGAEDTQYF.